The entry that follows covers one TCR beta chain sequence. Survey-level resolution applied to immunoSEQ assay v3.0. Assay used: immunoSEQ multiplex PCR; TCRdb lists only in-frame clones, some missing. This table has about 28,000 clones, approximately 91% appearing once. These data belong to a study of long-term antiretroviral therapy in people with HIV. Germline V lookup: CDR1 SQVTM, CDR2 ANQGSEA. This CDR3 contains 17 residues. The V gene lost 4 bases and the J gene lost 0 bases, with 18 bases spanning the gap. The clonotype was recovered from a man aged 18 to 30 with HIV. The sequenced sample was unsorted PBMCs, obtained 3.1 years after starting antiretroviral therapy. The rearrangement links TRBV29-1 to TRBJ2-2, with D perhaps TRBD2 (6 bases). The CDR3 nucleotides are TGCAGCGTTGGAATAGTTGGGGGGACGGCGAACACCGGGGAGCTGTTTTTT. This encodes CSVGIVGGTANTGELFF.